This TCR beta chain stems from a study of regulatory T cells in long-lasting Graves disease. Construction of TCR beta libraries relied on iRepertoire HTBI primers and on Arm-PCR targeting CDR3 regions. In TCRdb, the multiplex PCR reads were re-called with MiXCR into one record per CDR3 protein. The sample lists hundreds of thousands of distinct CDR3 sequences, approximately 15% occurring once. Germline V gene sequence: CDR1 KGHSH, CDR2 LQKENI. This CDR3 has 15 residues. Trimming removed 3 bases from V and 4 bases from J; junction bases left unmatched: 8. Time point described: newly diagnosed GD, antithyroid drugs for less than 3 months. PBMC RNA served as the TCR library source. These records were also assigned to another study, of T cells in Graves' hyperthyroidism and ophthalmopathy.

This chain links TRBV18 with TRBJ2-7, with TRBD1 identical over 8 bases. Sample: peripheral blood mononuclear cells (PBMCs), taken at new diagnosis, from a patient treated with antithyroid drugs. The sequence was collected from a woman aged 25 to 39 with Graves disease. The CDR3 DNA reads TGTGCCAGCTCACCCACCCGGACAGGGAGGTACGAGCAGTACTTC. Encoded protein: CASSPTRTGRYEQYF. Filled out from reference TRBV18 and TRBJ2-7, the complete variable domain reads NAGVMQNPRHLVRRRGQEARLRCSPMKGHSHVYWYRQLPEEGLKFMVYLQKENIIDESGMPKERFSAEFPKEGPSILRIQQVVRGDSAAYFCASSPTRTGRYEQYFGPGTRLTVT.